Sequencing of this TCR beta chain was carried out in a study of spatial heterogeneity in lung cancer. Broader study findings: Tumor mutation counts were tracked by expanded intratumoral alpha and beta TCR counts.

The time point here: sample taken at primary tumor resection. This CDR3 spans 15 amino acids. Germline V gene lookup returns CDR1 SGHRS and CDR2 YFSETQ. V dropped 4 bases and J dropped 7 bases, with 20 bases sitting between them. One entry per CDR3 protein results from TCRdb running MiXCR on the 5' RACE reads. The sample holds more than 6,500 distinct CDR3 sequences; about 12% are singletons and the top ten take around 23%. In this sample, this clonotype is medium-sized (0.01 to 0.1%). Its target is not known. The genes are TRBV5-1 and TRBJ1-1; D uncertain. This material consisted of lung tumor tissue, taken at surgery. This TCR derives from a male donor with early-stage non-small cell lung cancer. CDR3 amino acids: CASSPRVDEGSEAFF. DNA for the CDR3: TGCGCCAGCAGCCCGCGGGTGGACGAAGGGAGTGAAGCTTTCTTT.